The rows below give T cell receptor beta chains drawn from one sample of a study of blood T cells in healthy people across ages. TCRdb independently ran MiXCR on the 5' RACE reads; one entry per CDR3 protein. The sample includes about 930,000 distinct CDR3 sequences, around 29% of them seen just once. The same data also contributed to another study, on T cells of mothers and their children.

The material sequenced was blood. The receptors here all came from a woman aged 40 to 49 in good health. CDR3s include the opening cysteine and the closing phenylalanine or tryptophan.

v_gene: TRBV7-3; j_gene: TRBJ1-2; CDR3aa: CASSLTGSRNIYGYTF
v_gene: TRBV20-1; j_gene: TRBJ2-7; CDR3aa: CSAVTGTYEQYF
v_gene: TRBV29-1; j_gene: TRBJ1-2; CDR3aa: CSVESPYRNDGYTF
v_gene: TRBV4-3; j_gene: TRBJ1-2; CDR3aa: CASSQGLAGEGYTF
v_gene: TRBV12-3/TRBV12-4; j_gene: TRBJ2-1; CDR3aa: CASSRGLAETQFF
v_gene: TRBV30; j_gene: TRBJ1-2; CDR3aa: CAWSIGGYGYTF
v_gene: TRBV28; j_gene: TRBJ2-1; CDR3aa: CASTLSGGRGEQFF
v_gene: TRBV5-1; j_gene: .; CDR3aa: CASSRAPVETQYF
v_gene: TRBV7-2; j_gene: TRBJ2-1; CDR3aa: CASSLGISDEQFF
v_gene: TRBV28; j_gene: TRBJ1-6; CDR3aa: CASSPTGWNSPLHF
v_gene: TRBV7-9; j_gene: TRBJ1-6; CDR3aa: CASSLGTGSRSPLHF
v_gene: TRBV6-2/TRBV6-3; j_gene: TRBJ2-2; CDR3aa: CASSYREPTTGELFF
v_gene: TRBV20-1; j_gene: TRBJ1-1; CDR3aa: CSAKTRGRRLNTEAFF
v_gene: TRBV7-2; j_gene: TRBJ1-4; CDR3aa: CASSSQGRLRGANEKLFF
v_gene: TRBV11-2; j_gene: TRBJ1-2; CDR3aa: CASSPGGAAYGYTF
v_gene: TRBV19; j_gene: TRBJ2-1; CDR3aa: CASGDRVSEQFF
v_gene: TRBV6-6; j_gene: TRBJ1-1; CDR3aa: CASSYDSKWDRVSAFF
v_gene: TRBV9; j_gene: TRBJ2-6; CDR3aa: CASSALRQGAGANVLTF
v_gene: TRBV7-2; j_gene: TRBJ2-7; CDR3aa: CASSAGESYEQYF